Below, one T cell receptor (beta chain) is given with its context. What it binds is unknown. Measured with immunoSEQ multiplex PCR; TCRdb has only the in-frame clones, and not every one. Of around 150,000 clones in the sample, roughly 94% were seen once. This entry is derived from a study of T cell responses to AZD1222 COVID-19 vaccine. Notes on the study in general: Of spike-specific TCRs, nearly half reportedly target regions left unmutated in variants. Dominant at 160-218 and 743-854, vaccine-associated CD4 TCRs also spanned spike.

The CDR3 covers 14 residues. CDR1 is MNHEY and CDR2 is SVGAGI in the germline V gene. Trimming removed 5 bases at V and 7 bases at J, with 15 bases between. This sequence originates from an adult in good health. The V gene is TRBV6-5, the J gene TRBJ1-5; tentatively, D is TRBD1 (6 bases). The sequencing used peripheral blood, collected on day 0 of MenACWY control vaccination. The CDR3 reads CASSLGQIGQPQHF. Written as DNA, the CDR3 is TGTGCCAGCAGTCTAGGACAGATCGGGCAGCCCCAGCATTTT.